This T cell receptor beta chain was recovered during a study of blood T cell repertoires in COVID-19. Study-level information: Samples came from the United States, Italy and Spain, spanning acute and convalescent COVID-19. T cells, B-cell-depleted T cells, or PBMCs supplied cDNA or gDNA.

How the authors handled the data: Reference gene primer amplification gave nucleated cell count estimates. This table comes from immunoSEQ multiplex PCR, and its TCRdb copy is limited to in-frame clones, with some not included. V, J and clone size were drawn from that table, and D and trimming were deduced from the DNA. The table has under 300,000 clones, around 81% seen once. V lost 3 bases, J lost 4 bases, and 15 bases lay in between. The CDR3 spans 16 residues. Germline V gene data show CDR1 as LNHDA and CDR2 as SQIVND (reference sequence). The chain joins TRBV19 to TRBJ2-2, with D possibly TRBD2 on 5 matching bases. Sequenced sample: peripheral blood. This TCR was sampled from a woman aged 60 to 75 with active or convalescent COVID-19. The CDR3 loop is CASSISLGEGTGELFF. CDR3 bases: TGTGCCAGTAGTATTTCCCTAGGTGAGGGCACCGGGGAGCTGTTTTTT.